The clone carrying this TCR beta chain showed up many times. V was clipped by 0 bases and J by 7 bases, with 9 bases between them. The CDR3 loop spans 14 amino acids. Germline values: CDR1 SGHVS, CDR2 FNYEAQ. The assay was immunoSEQ multiplex PCR, and TCRdb's table has in-frame clones only and misses some. The table shows over a million clones, with more than 65% occurring only once. The data are from a study of shared clonotypes between healthy human individuals. The V gene is TRBV7-6, the J gene TRBJ1-4; D ambiguous. The sequenced sample was memory CD4+ T cells sorted from blood. Documented subset: CD45RA-negative fraction. The receptor's source is a man aged 18 to 30 in good health. The CDR3: CASSLAVGGEKLFF. DNA for the CDR3: TGTGCCAGCAGCTTAGCGGTCGGTGGTGAAAAACTGTTTTTT.